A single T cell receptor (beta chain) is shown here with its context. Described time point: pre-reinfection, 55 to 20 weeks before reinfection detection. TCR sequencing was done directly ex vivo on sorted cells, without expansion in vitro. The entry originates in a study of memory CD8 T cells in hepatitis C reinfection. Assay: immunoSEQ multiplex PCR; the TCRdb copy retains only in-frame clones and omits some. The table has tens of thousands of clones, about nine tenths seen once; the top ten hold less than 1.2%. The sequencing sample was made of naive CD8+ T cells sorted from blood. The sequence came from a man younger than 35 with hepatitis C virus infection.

The CDR3 region has the DNA TGCAGCGCTCACACAGTGACCTACAATGAGCAGTTCTTC. It encodes CSAHTVTYNEQFF. V gene TRBV29-1 combines with J gene TRBJ2-1, with D uncertain. Germline loops: CDR1 SQVTM, CDR2 ANQGSEA. The length of the CDR3 is 13 residues. V was pared by 7 bases and J by 2 bases, with 12 bases between.